This T cell receptor beta chain is drawn from a study of cytomegalovirus exposure and HLA in healthy donors. General observations from the study: More clonal expansion characterized HLA-associated TCR beta chains than equally common others in a later analysis.

V was clipped by 10 bases and J by 4 bases; unmatched bases: 4. Per germline, CDR1 ENHRY and CDR2 SYGVKD. The CDR3 has 12 residues. As for this clone: Its antigen is not identified.

60 Vbeta and 13 Jbeta primers were used in PCR. TCRdb's table, derived via immunoSEQ multiplex PCR, lists solely in-frame clones and lacks some. The sample includes 230,000 or so clones, over 90% of them seen just once. This chain connects TRBV10-3 to TRBJ2-3, with 8 bases fitting TRBD2. The sequence came from a girl under 10 years old in good health and CMV-seronegative. Sequencing input: PBMCs. CDR3 protein: CATLGRADTQYF. In DNA form, the CDR3 reads TGTGCCACTCTCGGGAGGGCAGATACGCAGTATTTT.